Sequencing of this T cell receptor beta chain was carried out in a study of T cells in Graves' hyperthyroidism and ophthalmopathy. Overall study results and limits: Blood also showed most of the thyroid clonotypes that were expanded above 0.001.

Details on this clonotype: The antigen remains undetermined.

The CDR3 has 15 residues. CDR1 is MNHNS and CDR2 is SASEGT in the germline V gene. V dropped 0 bases and J dropped 7 bases, with 13 bases sitting between them. Diagnoses used clinical symptoms, serum thyroxine and TRAb, thyroid ultrasound and orbital computed tomography. TCR beta CDR3 sequences were amplified from RNA transcripts. First-round RT-PCR targeting the TCR CDR3 was performed with the HTBI primer set. TCRdb used MiXCR to reprocess the multiplex PCR reads, holding one entry per CDR3 protein. The sample gives 490,000 or so distinct CDR3 sequences, about 22% of which show up once; 45% to 55% is in the top ten.

The chain recombines TRBV6-1 with TRBJ2-4, with TRBD2 as a possible D gene (5 bases). The source is an older woman with Graves' ophthalmopathy. Source material: blood. The CDR3 nucleotides read TGTGCCAGCAGTGAAGCCGGGAACTTAGGGAACATTCAGTACTTC. It encodes CASSEAGNLGNIQYF.